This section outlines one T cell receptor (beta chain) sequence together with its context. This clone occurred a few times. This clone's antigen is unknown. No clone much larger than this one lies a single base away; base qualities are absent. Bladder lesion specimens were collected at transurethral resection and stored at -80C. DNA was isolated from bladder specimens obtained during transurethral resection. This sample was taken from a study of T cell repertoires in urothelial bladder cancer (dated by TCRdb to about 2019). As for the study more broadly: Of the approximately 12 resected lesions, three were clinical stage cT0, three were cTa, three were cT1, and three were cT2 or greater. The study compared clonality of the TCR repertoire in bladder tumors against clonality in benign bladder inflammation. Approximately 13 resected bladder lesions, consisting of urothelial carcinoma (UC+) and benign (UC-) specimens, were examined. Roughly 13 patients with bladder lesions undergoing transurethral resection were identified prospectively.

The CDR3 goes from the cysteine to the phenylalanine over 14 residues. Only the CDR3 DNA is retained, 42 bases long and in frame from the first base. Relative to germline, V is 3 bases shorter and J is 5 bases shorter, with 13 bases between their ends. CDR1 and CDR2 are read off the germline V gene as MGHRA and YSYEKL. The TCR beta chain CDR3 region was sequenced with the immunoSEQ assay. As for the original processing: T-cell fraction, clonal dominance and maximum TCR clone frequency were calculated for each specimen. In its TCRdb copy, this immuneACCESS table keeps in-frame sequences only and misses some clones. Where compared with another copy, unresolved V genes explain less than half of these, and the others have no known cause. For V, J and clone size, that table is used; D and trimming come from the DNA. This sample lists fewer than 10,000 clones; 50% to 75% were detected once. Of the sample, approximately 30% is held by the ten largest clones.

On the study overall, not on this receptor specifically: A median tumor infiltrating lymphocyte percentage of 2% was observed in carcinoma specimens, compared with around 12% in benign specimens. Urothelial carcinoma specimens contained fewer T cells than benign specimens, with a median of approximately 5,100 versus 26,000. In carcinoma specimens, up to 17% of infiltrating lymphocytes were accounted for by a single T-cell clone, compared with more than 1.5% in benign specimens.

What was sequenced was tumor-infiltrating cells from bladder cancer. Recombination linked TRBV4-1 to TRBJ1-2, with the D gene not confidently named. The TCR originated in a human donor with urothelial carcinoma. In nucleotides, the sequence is TGCGCCAGCAGCCAGGCGGGCACGGGATATGGCTACACCTTC. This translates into CASSQAGTGYGYTF.